These 22 T cell receptor beta chains were all obtained from the same sample, sequenced in a study of CD4 and CD8 cells across lung adenocarcinoma regions (dated by TCRdb to the late 2010s). Receptors were amplified or captured by PCR. TCRdb records HiSeq X Ten as the sequencer. In-frame beta chains were kept once TCRdb had trimmed the public reads at Q25 with fastp and called clones with MiXCR. Under each unique CDR3 protein, matching rows form one entry showing the most common genes and DNA. In all, the sample holds 20,000 to 25,000 distinct CDR3 sequences, and approximately 52% of those were seen once. Around a fifth of the sample comes from the top ten. The material sequenced was CD4+ T cells from the center of a lung tumor. This specimen's cell subset or site label, interpreted: tumor center region. Every receptor here comes from a male donor with lung adenocarcinoma. The CD4 and CD8 labels of this study may be unreliable.

V is TRBV29-1 and J is TRBJ2-6, with D uncertain. V lost 1 base and J 8 bases, leaving 9 bases between the germline ends. The CDR3 consists of 13 residues. Germline V gives CDR1 SQVTM, CDR2 ANQGSEA. CDR3 sequence: CSVEGQTTNVLTF. The CDR3 DNA reads as TGCAGCGTTGAAGGGCAGACGACCAACGTCCTGACTTTC.

This clonotype was recorded only once. The junction shows a germline mismatch at one end, possibly a read error. The chain links TRBV10-3 to TRBJ2-3; TRBD2 matches 7 bases. Germline lookup yields CDR1 ENHRY and CDR2 SYGVKD. CDR3 size: 14 residues. The CDR3 coding sequence is TGTGCGGGCACCGGGGGGACTGGCGAACAGACGCAGTACTTT. Amino acid sequence: CAGTGGTGEQTQYF.

Notes on this clonotype: A read error may produce the germline difference seen at one junction end. The chain links TRBV6-1 to TRBJ2-1; D may match TRBD1 or TRBD2 (5 bases each). This CDR3 spans 13 amino acids. Germline V gives CDR1 MNHNS, CDR2 SASEGT. The CDR3 bases are TGTGGCAGCAGGGCTGGGAGCAGCGATGAGCAGTTCTTC. Translated: CGSRAGSSDEQFF.

The chain has TRBV27 and TRBJ2-3; TRBD2 matches 11 bases. CDR1 and CDR2 from the germline V gene are MNHEY and SMNVEV (reference sequence). This CDR3 has 16 amino acids. V was pared by 5 bases and J by 11 bases, with 15 bases of the junction left unmatched. CDR3 coding DNA: TGTGCCAGCAGTCCACTTAGCGGGAGGGCCAAAGACATGCAGTATTTT. Translation gives CASSPLSGRAKDMQYF.

This clonotype has just one count. The chain carries TRBV10-3 and TRBJ1-1, with a possible D match to TRBD1 (6 bases). Germline loops: CDR1 ENHRY, CDR2 SYGVKD. V shed 5 bases and J shed 4 bases, with 14 bases lying between them. The CDR3 contains 14 residues. DNA for the CDR3: TGTGCCATCAGTAACCGACAGGCGAGCACTGAAGCTTTCTTT. Its protein is CAISNRQASTEAFF.

This clonotype was counted at least ten times. J is TRBJ2-6 and V is TRBV10-3, with 8 bases lining up with TRBD1. This CDR3 region has 16 residues. Germline CDR1 and CDR2: ENHRY and SYGVKD. J gave up 1 base and V 7 bases, and 6 bases lay outside the gene matches. CDR3 sequence reads: CAIMTGEASGANVLTF. CDR3 DNA sequence: TGTGCCATCATGACAGGGGAAGCTTCTGGGGCCAACGTCCTGACTTTC.

The table lists this clonotype with a count of one. CDR3 residues: CASGGAHPCAYELTF. The CDR3 DNA reads as TGTGCCAGCGGGGGAGCACACCCGTGCGCCTACGAGCTGACTTTC. The rearrangement uses TRBV6-1 and TRBJ2-6; D may correspond to TRBD1 or TRBD2 (5 bases each). From germline, CDR1 is MNHNS and CDR2 SASEGT. This CDR3 region has 15 residues. The germline V and J ends were trimmed by 8 bases and 16 bases, with 27 bases remaining between them.

The chain recombines TRBV6-5 with TRBJ2-2, with D possibly matching TRBD1 (6 bases). TRBJ2-3 matches the DNA end more closely, so the J call is doubtful. CDR1 MNHEY and CDR2 SVGAGI come from the germline V gene. The CDR3 sequence is 15 residues long. The CDR3 reads CVRRLQSGIPGAQYF. Written as DNA, the CDR3 is TGTGTCCGCAGACTCCAGTCTGGGATTCCAGGGGCGCAGTATTTT.

About this clonotype: At one of its ends the junction is not consistent with the germline gene, which may arise from a read error. The chain has TRBV4-2 and TRBJ2-3; 7 nucleotides match TRBD1. The CDR3 loop spans 16 amino acids. Germline V gene sequence: CDR1 LGHNA, CDR2 YNFKEQ. CDR3 protein: CASAPNPGQSRDMQYF. Here the CDR3 DNA reads TGTGCCAGCGCGCCCAATCCGGGACAGTCTCGAGATATGCAGTACTTT.

This sequence joins TRBV6-5 and TRBJ2-5; 10 nucleotides line up with TRBD2. The DNA end is a closer match to TRBJ2-1, so the J assignment may be wrong. The CDR3 extends over 15 amino acids. Germline V gene sequence: CDR1 MNHEY, CDR2 SVGAGI. The CDR3 loop is CASSSTSGATYEQFF. Here the CDR3 DNA reads TGTGCCAGCAGTTCAACTAGCGGGGCGACCTACGAGCAGTTCTTC.

At least ten counts were recorded for this clonotype. The genes are TRBV12-5 and TRBJ1-1, with 7 nucleotides matching TRBD1. Unmatched junction bases numbered 11, after V lost 2 bases and J lost 2 bases. The CDR3 contains 17 residues. Germline values: CDR1 LGHNT, CDR2 FRNRAP. CDR3 protein: CASGLRQAGTDNTEAFF. The CDR3, as DNA: TGTGCTAGTGGTTTGAGACAAGCCGGGACAGATAACACTGAAGCTTTCTTT.

V gene TRBV6-2 or TRBV6-3 combines with J gene TRBJ1-2; D gene ambiguous. The V gene lost 2 bases and the J gene lost 2 bases, with 9 bases spanning the gap. Germline lookup yields CDR1 MNHEY and CDR2 SVGEGT. This CDR3 has 14 residues. The CDR3 reads CASSYTDGNYGYTF. The DNA of the CDR3 is TGTGCCAGCAGTTACACGGACGGAAACTATGGCTACACCTTC.

This rearrangement joins TRBV6-1 to TRBJ2-7, with no clear D. The CDR3 runs 12 residues. The V gene lost 7 bases and the J gene lost 2 bases, with 9 bases spanning the gap. Germline lookup yields CDR1 MNHNS and CDR2 SASEGT. The CDR3 DNA follows: TGTGCCAGCACTCTAGACCCCTACGAGCAGTACTTC. It specifies CASTLDPYEQYF.

This clonotype showed up many times. The chain recombines TRBV27 with TRBJ1-2, with D unresolved. V was shortened by 5 bases and J by 2 bases, with 21 bases between the two germline ends. From germline, CDR1 is MNHEY and CDR2 SMNVEV (reference sequence). The CDR3 contains 17 residues. For the CDR3, the DNA is TGTGCCAGCAGTCCCTCGCAGAATCCGCACGGAAACTATGGCTACACCTTC. Its protein product is CASSPSQNPHGNYGYTF.

CDR3 in DNA: TGTGCCACCCAACGTTGGGGGCGTGGGGGCCGTGTCACAGATACGCAGTATTTT. This codes for CATQRWGRGGRVTDTQYF. J is TRBJ2-3 and V is TRBV6-1; perhaps TRBD1 as D (6 bases). The CDR3 spans 18 residues. Trimming pared 10 bases from V and 2 bases from J, leaving 28 bases between. Germline assignment: CDR1 MNHNS and CDR2 SASEGT.

The rearrangement links TRBV6-1 to TRBJ2-1, with D tentatively TRBD2 (6 bases). Trimming stripped 4 bases from V and 11 bases from J, with 21 bases between. CDR1 and CDR2 (germline): MNHNS, SASEGT. CDR3 length: 15 amino acids. CDR3 coding DNA: TGTGCCAGCAGTGGGGAGGCAGGGAGCACAGATAAGCAGTTCTTC. It specifies CASSGEAGSTDKQFF.

This clonotype occurred a few times. The chain joins TRBV28 to TRBJ2-3; a weak D match, TRBD2 (5 bases). V gave up 6 bases and J gave up 2 bases, with 15 bases separating them. This CDR3 is 15 amino acids long. Germline V CDR1 and CDR2: MDHEN, SYDVKM. CDR3 DNA sequence: TGTGCCAGCAGGAGGGTAGCGTCGAACACAGATACGCAGTATTTT. Its protein is CASRRVASNTDTQYF.

By sample fraction, this clonotype is large. The chain uses TRBV27 and TRBJ2-2; TRBD2 agrees at 11 bases. The V and J ends lost 7 bases and 4 bases, in that order; junction bases with no gene match: 5. There are 15 residues in the CDR3. From germline, CDR1 is MNHEY and CDR2 SMNVEV (reference sequence). The chain's CDR3 is CASIAGGPGTGELFF. CDR3 coding DNA: TGTGCCAGCATAGCGGGAGGGCCTGGCACCGGGGAGCTGTTTTTT.

This clonotype ranks as medium-sized. This rearrangement joins TRBV6-6 to TRBJ2-3, with D perhaps TRBD1 or TRBD2 (5 bases each). Germline V gene data show CDR1 as MNHNY and CDR2 as SVGAGI (reference sequence). CDR3 length: 15 residues. V lost 5 bases, J lost 2 bases, and 14 bases lay in between. CDR3 in amino acids: CASSPGPVYTDTQYF. CDR3 DNA sequence: TGTGCCAGCAGTCCGGGACCGGTATACACAGATACGCAGTATTTT.

As regards this clonotype: An end of the junction differs from the germline gene, which may be a read error. This CDR3 reads CAGRRRLEEETQYF. The CDR3 DNA follows: TGTGCGGGGCGCCGGCGTCTAGAGGAAGAGACGCAGTACTTC. The J gene is TRBJ2-5, the V gene TRBV27, with D possibly being TRBD1 (5 bases). Per the germline V gene, CDR1 is MNHEY and CDR2 is SMNVEV (reference sequence). This CDR3 has 14 amino acids.

The chain uses TRBV27 and TRBJ2-1; D perhaps matches TRBD1 (6 bases). Germline V gives CDR1 MNHEY, CDR2 SMNVEV (reference sequence). Trimming left V 6 bases short and J 0 bases short, with 18 bases between. CDR3 size: 17 residues. In nucleotides, the CDR3 is TGTGCCAGCAGGGATCCAGGGGCCCTAAGCTCCTACAATGAGCAGTTCTTC. Its protein product is CASRDPGALSSYNEQFF.

This clonotype was recorded at least ten times. This rearrangement joins TRBV6-5 to TRBJ2-5; no reliable D call. The CDR3 loop spans 13 amino acids. V lost 0 bases to trimming and J lost 4 bases, with 6 bases between them. Germline V gene data show CDR1 as MNHEY and CDR2 as SVGAGI. CDR3 residues: CASSYSRGETQYF. CDR3 nucleotide sequence: TGTGCCAGCAGTTACTCGAGAGGAGAGACCCAGTACTTC.